One and the same sample provided the 22 T cell receptor beta chains below, sequenced in a study of blood T cell repertoires in COVID-19. TCRdb keeps only in-frame clones here, not all; method: immunoSEQ multiplex PCR. The data hold some 200,000 clones, with 60% to 85% observed a single time. The sequencing input was peripheral blood. Source of these receptors: a woman aged 70-85 years with acute or convalescent COVID-19.

This chain links TRBV30 with TRBJ2-3; TRBD1 aligns across 9 bases. V lost 3 bases, J lost 1 base, and 5 bases stayed unmatched. This CDR3 is built from 15 residues. CDR1 GTSNPN and CDR2 SVGIG come from the germline V gene (reference sequence). CDR3 nucleotide sequence: TGTGCCTGGAGCCCCGGGACAGGGCGCACAGATACGCAGTATTTT. It is translated as CAWSPGTGRTDTQYF.

This chain connects TRBV6-5 to TRBJ1-6; possible D gene TRBD1, 5 bases. This CDR3 has 15 amino acids. Trimming removed 4 bases at V and 7 bases at J, with 14 bases between. CDR1 is MNHEY, CDR2 SVGAGI, per germline. CDR3 amino acids: CASSSSGAGNSPLHF. The CDR3 bases are TGTGCCAGCAGTTCGTCCGGCGCAGGGAATTCACCCCTCCACTTT.

The rearrangement joins TRBV19 to TRBJ1-5, with D possibly being TRBD1 (6 bases). This CDR3 is 12 amino acids long. Germline V gives CDR1 LNHDA, CDR2 SQIVND (reference sequence). Trimming removed 5 bases from V and 5 bases from J, with 7 bases in between. The CDR3 protein is CASSAGDQPQHF. The DNA of the CDR3 is TGTGCCAGTAGTGCAGGGGATCAGCCCCAGCATTTT. Together with reference TRBV19 and TRBJ1-5, the CDR3 gives the full variable domain: DGGITQSPKYLFRKEGQNVTLSCEQNLNHDAMYWYRQDPGQGLRLIYYSQIVNDFQKGDIAEGYSVSREKKESFPLTVTSAQKNPTAFYLCASSAGDQPQHFGDGTRLSIL.

The V and J genes are TRBV6-1 and TRBJ2-5; TRBD2 agrees at 10 bases. J lost 1 base, V lost 3 bases, and 2 bases had no gene match. Germline CDR1 is MNHNS and CDR2 is SASEGT. The CDR3 extends over 15 amino acids. The CDR3 is CASSDLAGGQETQYF. CDR3 in DNA: TGTGCCAGCAGTGATTTAGCGGGGGGCCAAGAGACCCAGTACTTC.

The gene calls are TRBV2 and TRBJ2-5; 7 bases map to TRBD1. Germline V gene data show CDR1 as SNHLY and CDR2 as FYNNEI. V lost 6 bases and J lost 4; bases outside the gene matches: 8. This CDR3 region has 14 residues. The CDR3 DNA reads as TGTGCCAGCAGGGCCGGGACAGCAGCAGAGACCCAGTACTTC. As protein: CASRAGTAAETQYF. The entire variable domain, with the rest obtained from reference TRBV2 and TRBJ2-5, is as follows: EPEVTQTPSHQVTQMGQEVILRCVPISNHLYFYWYRQILGQKVEFLVSFYNNEISEKSEIFDDQFSVERPDGSNFTLKIRSTKLEDSAMYFCASRAGTAAETQYFGPGTRLLVL.

This sequence joins TRBV15 and TRBJ2-4; D possibly corresponds to TRBD2 (6 bases). The germline gives CDR1 LNHNV, CDR2 YYDKDF (reference sequence). Trimming shortened V by 0 bases and J by 7 bases, and 13 bases separated the two germline ends. The CDR3 sequence is 15 residues long. CDR3 region: CATSRDYEGLNIQYF. CDR3 sequence (DNA): TGTGCCACCAGCAGAGATTACGAGGGACTGAACATTCAGTACTTC.

This rearrangement joins TRBV5-1 to TRBJ2-5; 8 nucleotides line up with TRBD1. The CDR3 has 15 residues. V dropped 7 bases and J dropped 4; count of bases not matched to a gene: 12. Germline CDR1 and CDR2: SGHRS and YFSETQ. The CDR3 region is CASLPGVQGGETQYF. In DNA, the CDR3 is TGCGCCAGCCTACCCGGAGTACAGGGGGGAGAGACCCAGTACTTC.

CDR3 residues: CASSAGTSGGRSEQFF. CDR3 in DNA: TGTGCCAGCAGCGCCGGGACTAGCGGGGGGCGGAGTGAGCAGTTCTTC. The chain employs TRBV9 and TRBJ2-1; TRBD2 agrees at 15 bases. Germline trimming cut 3 bases from V and 9 bases from J; bases unmatched to any gene: 7. Germline V gives CDR1 SGDLS, CDR2 YYNGEE. The CDR3 has 16 residues.

V is TRBV21-1 and J is TRBJ1-2. TRBV21-1 is classified as a pseudogene. This CDR3 is 15 amino acids long. The CDR3 here is CASRKRGGYNYGYTF. The CDR3 DNA reads as TGTGCCAGCAGGAAGAGGGGGGGCTATAACTATGGCTACACCTTC.

This chain joins TRBV30 and TRBJ2-5, with 9 bases aligning to TRBD2. This CDR3 spans 14 amino acids. Trimming took 0 bases from V and 6 from J; bases not matched to a gene: 5. Germline lookup yields CDR1 GTSNPN and CDR2 SVGIG (reference sequence). The chain's CDR3 is CAWSVKAGGKTQYF. Here the CDR3 DNA reads TGTGCCTGGAGTGTAAAAGCGGGGGGAAAGACCCAGTACTTC.

This chain links TRBV6-5 with TRBJ2-1, with 7 bases identical to TRBD1. V gave up 5 bases and J gave up 15 bases; unmatched junction bases: 7. Germline CDR1 reads MNHEY; CDR2 reads SVGAGI. The CDR3 has 11 residues. DNA for the CDR3: TGTGCCAGCAGTCTAGGACAGGACCCGTTCTTC. This encodes CASSLGQDPFF.

The chain uses TRBV7-6 and TRBJ1-4; 7 positions match TRBD1. V shed 1 base, J shed 2 bases, and the junction held 1 base outside the gene matches. The CDR3 is 15 amino acids. The germline gives CDR1 SGHVS, CDR2 FNYEAQ. CDR3 sequence (DNA): TGTGCCAGCAGCTTAGTAGGGGGCACTAATGAAAAACTGTTTTTT. Translated: CASSLVGGTNEKLFF.

The J gene is TRBJ2-3, the V gene TRBV20-1; 10 bases line up with TRBD1. This CDR3 contains 14 residues. J was trimmed by 4 bases and V by 3 bases; bases with no gene match: 4. Looked up from germline, CDR1 is DFQATT and CDR2 is SNEGSKA (reference sequence). CDR3 sequence: CSASAGTGADTQYF. CDR3 DNA: TGCAGTGCTAGTGCCGGGACAGGGGCAGATACGCAGTATTTT.

The V gene is TRBV27, the J gene TRBJ2-3; D not certain. V shed 4 bases and J shed 5 bases, with 10 bases lying between them. CDR3 length: 13 residues. Germline V gives CDR1 MNHEY, CDR2 SMNVEV (reference sequence). CDR3 sequence: CASSSILEDTQYF. The CDR3 DNA is TGTGCCAGCAGTTCAATCCTAGAAGATACGCAGTATTTT.

The chain has TRBV6-6 and TRBJ1-1, with 9 bases lining up with TRBD1. The ends lost 5 bases at V and 0 bases at J; junction bases unmatched: 7. The CDR3 loop spans 16 amino acids. Germline V CDR1 and CDR2: MNHNY, SVGAGI (reference sequence). CDR3 sequence reads: CASSNRDRVLNTEAFF. DNA of the CDR3: TGTGCCAGCAGTAACCGGGACAGGGTTCTGAACACTGAAGCTTTCTTT.

The rearrangement links TRBV30 to TRBJ1-1, with 7 bases lining up with TRBD1. In germline, CDR1 is GTSNPN, CDR2 SVGIG (reference sequence). With 0 bases clipped from V and 3 bases from J, the junction kept 4 bases outside the gene matches. CDR3 length: 14 residues. The CDR3 is CAWSVGRGYTEAFF. The DNA for the CDR3 is TGTGCCTGGAGTGTAGGCAGGGGGTACACTGAAGCTTTCTTT.

V and J are TRBV6-1 and TRBJ2-1, with TRBD1 matching 9 bases. Trimming removed 0 bases from V and 8 bases from J; junction bases left unmatched: 5. This CDR3 spans 15 amino acids. Germline-derived CDR1 and CDR2 are MNHNS and SASEGT. The CDR3 sequence: CASSEAGTGNDEQFF. CDR3 sequence (DNA): TGTGCCAGCAGTGAAGCTGGGACAGGGAACGATGAGCAGTTCTTC.

The chain employs TRBV4-3 and TRBJ2-2, with D possibly TRBD2 on 5 matching bases. There are 16 residues in the CDR3. V was clipped by 0 bases and J by 5 bases, with 13 bases between them. The germline V gene encodes CDR1 LGHNA and CDR2 YSLEER. The CDR3, as DNA: TGCGCCAGCAGCCAAGAGACGAGGGCCCGAACCGGGGAGCTGTTTTTT. Its translation is CASSQETRARTGELFF.

V usage is TRBV3-1 (or the pseudogene TRBV3-2) and J usage is TRBJ2-7; TRBD1 matches 8 bases. Germline-derived CDR1 and CDR2 are LGHDT and YNNKEL (reference sequence). The V gene end was trimmed by 1 base and the J gene end by 2 bases; junction bases not matched to a gene: 4. The CDR3 is 15 residues long. The CDR3 loop reads CASSQGGTGPYEQYF. The CDR3 bases are TGTGCCAGCAGCCAAGGGGGGACAGGTCCCTACGAGCAGTACTTC.

This rearrangement joins TRBV6-5 to TRBJ1-1, with D uncertain. Between the trimmed V and J ends, which lost 1 base and 1 base, there was a span of 4 bases. The CDR3 is 13 amino acids. Germline CDR1 is MNHEY and CDR2 is SVGAGI. The DNA for the CDR3 is TGTGCCAGCAGTTACTTGCGGAACACTGAAGCTTTCTTT. Its protein product is CASSYLRNTEAFF.

The genes are TRBV5-6 and TRBJ2-5; maybe TRBD1 (5 bases). CDR3 length: 14 amino acids. Trimming took off 3 bases at V and 1 base at J, with 10 bases between the two ends. Germline V gene lookup returns CDR1 SGHDT and CDR2 YYEEEE. CDR3 in amino acids: CASSSGRAQETQYF. Written as DNA, the CDR3 is TGTGCCAGCAGCTCAGGCAGGGCCCAAGAGACCCAGTACTTC. The variable domain in full, with the rest retrieved from reference TRBV5-6 and TRBJ2-5, is DAGVTQSPTHLIKTRGQQVTLRCSPKSGHDTVSWYQQALGQGPQFIFQYYEEEERQRGNFPDRFSGHQFPNYSSELNVNALLLGDSALYLCASSSGRAQETQYFGPGTRLLVL.

This rearrangement joins TRBV7-2 to TRBJ2-2; D not certain. V shed 3 bases and J shed 6 bases, with 11 bases lying between them. CDR1 is SGHTA, CDR2 FQGNSA, per germline. CDR3 length equals 14 residues. The CDR3 nucleotides read TGTGCCAGCAGCTTTTATGTGGGCCCCGGGGAGCTGTTTTTT. This sequence encodes CASSFYVGPGELFF.